This T cell receptor beta chain appears in the sequencing data of a study of blood T cell repertoires in COVID-19. About the study: The samples span acute and convalescent COVID-19 from the United States, Italy and Spain. T cells, B-cell-depleted T cells, or PBMCs provided the cDNA or gDNA that served as material.

The CDR3 has 15 amino acids. In germline, CDR1 is ENHRY, CDR2 SYGVKD. The junction had 4 bases not matched to a gene; V was cut back by 2 bases and J by 7 bases. Authors' processing steps: Reference gene primer amplification gave estimated nucleated cell counts. TCRdb keeps only in-frame clones here, not all; method: immunoSEQ multiplex PCR. From that table come the V and J calls and clone size; the DNA was used to work out D and trimming. The data show approximately 150,000 clones, 84% seen once. The clonotype comes from an elderly woman with acute or convalescent COVID-19. The sample comprised peripheral blood. The chain uses TRBV10-3 and TRBJ2-1; 11 bases map to TRBD2. The CDR3 DNA reads TGTGCCATCAGTGAGAGGACTAGCGGGCTGAATGAGCAGTTCTTC. Translated: CAISERTSGLNEQFF.